The next 25 T cell receptor beta chains were all read from a single sample in a study of blood T cell repertoires in COVID-19. The assay was immunoSEQ multiplex PCR, and TCRdb's table has in-frame clones only and misses some. The table shows some 320,000 clones, with over 90% occurring only once. Sequencing was done on a sample of PBMCs or T cells enriched from blood (not recorded which). The receptors originated from a woman in her twenties or thirties who had been exposed to COVID-19.

This clone was seen only a few times. The chain has TRBV6-2 or TRBV6-3 and TRBJ2-6; TRBD2 matches at 8 bases. V lost 5 bases to trimming and J lost 2 bases; unmatched junction nucleotides: 2. The CDR3 spans 15 residues. From germline, CDR1 is MNHEY and CDR2 SVGEGT. CDR3 protein: CASSSGGAGANVLTF. Here the CDR3 DNA reads TGTGCCAGCAGTAGCGGGGGAGCTGGGGCCAACGTCCTGACTTTC.

This chain links TRBV19 with TRBJ2-1, with D possibly matching TRBD1 (6 bases). The CDR3 loop spans 14 amino acids. The V end lost 4 bases, the J end lost 8 bases, and 15 bases lay between the germline ends. Germline V CDR1 and CDR2: LNHDA, SQIVND (reference sequence). The chain's CDR3 is CASSTRFGGDEQFF. The CDR3 DNA is TGTGCCAGTAGTACCCGCTTTGGGGGCGATGAGCAGTTCTTC. The full variable domain, in which reference TRBV19 and TRBJ2-1 provide the parts outside the CDR3, is DGGITQSPKYLFRKEGQNVTLSCEQNLNHDAMYWYRQDPGQGLRLIYYSQIVNDFQKGDIAEGYSVSREKKESFPLTVTSAQKNPTAFYLCASSTRFGGDEQFFGPGTRLTVL.

This clone has a single count. This chain joins TRBV13 and TRBJ2-2, with D hard to call. V was trimmed by 3 bases and J by 0 bases, leaving 17 bases between them. CDR3 size: 18 residues. CDR1 and CDR2 from the germline V gene are PRHDT and FYEKMQ (reference sequence). The CDR3 is CASSLERITAPNTGELFF. For the CDR3, the DNA is TGTGCCAGCAGCTTGGAGAGAATTACGGCCCCGAACACCGGGGAGCTGTTTTTT.

The chain joins TRBV4-2 to TRBJ2-6, with D perhaps TRBD1 (6 bases). Trimming stripped 5 bases from V and 4 bases from J, with 18 bases between. CDR3 size: 17 residues. The germline V gene encodes CDR1 LGHNA and CDR2 YNFKEQ. The CDR3 is CASSFLSGAEGANVLTF. As DNA, the CDR3 is TGTGCCAGCAGCTTTCTTTCAGGGGCGGAGGGGGCCAACGTCCTGACTTTC.

This chain joins TRBV29-1 and TRBJ1-1, with D tentatively TRBD1 (5 bases). V shed 1 base and J shed 3 bases, with 12 bases lying between them. Germline V gene data show CDR1 as SQVTM and CDR2 as ANQGSEA. CDR3 size: 14 residues. The CDR3, as DNA: TGCAGCGTTGAAGTACACAGGTTGGACACTGAAGCTTTCTTT. This sequence encodes CSVEVHRLDTEAFF.

The rearrangement uses TRBV11-3 and TRBJ2-3; TRBD1 aligns across 7 bases. There are 16 residues in the CDR3. V lost 1 base and J lost 1; bases outside the gene matches: 5. Germline CDR1 reads SGHNT; CDR2 reads YENEEA. CDR3 loop: CASSLGTGAGTDTQYF. CDR3 nucleotides: TGTGCCAGCAGCTTAGGTACAGGGGCCGGCACAGATACGCAGTATTTT.

The chain joins TRBV7-6 to TRBJ1-2, with D possibly TRBD1 on 5 matching bases. The germline V and J ends were trimmed by 5 bases and 2 bases, with 12 bases remaining between them. CDR1 and CDR2 (germline): SGHVS, FNYEAQ. The CDR3 totals 14 residues. The CDR3 reads CASSPQTVNYGYTF. CDR3 DNA: TGTGCCAGCAGCCCTCAGACAGTCAACTATGGCTACACCTTC. The full variable domain, with the rest looked up from reference TRBV7-6 and TRBJ1-2, is GAGVSQSPRYKVTKRGQDVALRCDPISGHVSLYWYRQALGQGPEFLTYFNYEAQQDKSGLPNDRFSAERPEGSISTLTIQRTEQRDSAMYRCASSPQTVNYGYTFGSGTRLTVV.

The rearrangement uses TRBV18 and TRBJ1-2, with D possibly being TRBD1 (5 bases). The CDR3 length is 13 residues. Trimming removed 3 bases from V and 3 bases from J, with 8 bases in between. The germline gives CDR1 KGHSH, CDR2 LQKENI. The CDR3 sequence: CASSPETDYGYTF. The CDR3 region has the DNA TGTGCCAGCTCACCGGAGACAGACTATGGCTACACCTTC.

This chain joins TRBV7-2 and TRBJ2-7; D gene uncertain. CDR3 size: 13 residues. Germline V gene data show CDR1 as SGHTA and CDR2 as FQGNSA. V gave up 5 bases and J gave up 7 bases, with 15 bases separating them. The DNA for the CDR3 is TGTGCCAGCAGCCGGTTTCCCCCCAATGAGCAGTACTTC. This encodes CASSRFPPNEQYF.

The rearrangement links TRBV27 to TRBJ1-5, with 7 bases that match TRBD1. In germline, CDR1 is MNHEY, CDR2 SMNVEV (reference sequence). Losses at the gene ends were 5 bases for V and 4 bases for J; bases not matched to a gene: 2. The CDR3 covers 13 residues. DNA for the CDR3: TGTGCCAGCAGTAGACAGGGTAATCAGCCCCAGCATTTT. Translation gives CASSRQGNQPQHF.

This clone was observed a single time. The CDR3 DNA is TGTGCCAGCAGCGTAGTGGGGGGAGCGAACACCGGGGAGCTGTTTTTT. It is translated as CASSVVGGANTGELFF. The chain combines TRBV9 with TRBJ2-2; possibly TRBD2 for D (6 bases). The germline V gene has CDR1 SGDLS and CDR2 YYNGEE. V lost 0 bases and J 0 bases, leaving 9 bases between the germline ends. The CDR3 runs to 16 residues.

The rearrangement links TRBV7-6 to TRBJ2-7; a possible D gene is TRBD2 (5 bases). The CDR3 length is 15 residues. V gave up 5 bases and J gave up 0 bases, with 14 bases separating them. From germline, CDR1 is SGHVS and CDR2 FNYEAQ. The CDR3 bases are TGTGCCAGCAGCCCAGGACTTAAAAGCTCCTACGAGCAGTACTTC. This translates into CASSPGLKSSYEQYF.

The V and J genes are TRBV12-3 or TRBV12-4 and TRBJ1-3; D is possibly TRBD1 (5 bases). The CDR3 runs to 13 residues. Trimming took 7 bases from V and 5 from J, leaving 12 bases between them. CDR3 DNA: TGTGCCAGCAATCCTTGGGGCAGAAACACCATATATTTT. Translated: CASNPWGRNTIYF.

V usage is TRBV12-5 and J usage is TRBJ2-7, with TRBD1 identical over 11 bases. The CDR3 has 15 amino acids. The V and J ends lost 6 bases and 9 bases, in that order; junction bases with no gene match: 13. Germline loops: CDR1 LGHNT, CDR2 FRNRAP. The CDR3 spells CASGPPGTGGDMQYF. CDR3 DNA: TGTGCTAGTGGCCCCCCCGGGACAGGGGGTGATATGCAGTACTTC.

The CDR3 loop is CASSAATGEAFF. CDR3 DNA: TGTGCCAGCAGCGCAGCCACAGGTGAAGCTTTCTTT. The J gene is TRBJ1-1, the V gene TRBV13, with TRBD1 as a possible D gene (5 bases). Germline V gene sequence: CDR1 PRHDT, CDR2 FYEKMQ (reference sequence). V was shortened by 5 bases and J by 7 bases, with 11 bases between the two germline ends. The CDR3 has 12 residues.

The rearrangement joins TRBV5-1 to TRBJ1-2; weak D call: TRBD1 (6 bases). V was pared by 4 bases and J by 4 bases, with 14 bases between. The CDR3 sequence is 14 residues long. CDR1 and CDR2 (germline): SGHRS, YFSETQ. This CDR3 reads CASSPQTGSYGYTF. The CDR3 coding sequence is TGCGCCAGCAGCCCACAGACAGGTAGCTATGGCTACACCTTC.

The V call is TRBV3-1 (or the pseudogene TRBV3-2), the J call TRBJ2-1; no reliable D call. The CDR3 runs 14 residues. Trimming removed 1 base at V and 8 bases at J, with 12 bases between. The germline V gene encodes CDR1 LGHDT and CDR2 YNNKEL (reference sequence). In DNA form, the CDR3 reads TGTGCCAGCAGCCAAGGAGTACGTGTCCATGAGCAGTTCTTC. The encoded protein is CASSQGVRVHEQFF.

This clone was recorded only once. The chain uses TRBV3-1 (or the pseudogene TRBV3-2) and TRBJ2-7, with D possibly being TRBD1 (5 bases). V lost 4 bases and J lost 3, with 7 bases in between. The CDR3 is 12 residues long. Germline V lookup: CDR1 LGHDT, CDR2 YNNKEL (reference sequence). In DNA form, the CDR3 reads TGTGCCAGCAGCCCCCAGGGCTACGAGCAGTACTTC. This translates into CASSPQGYEQYF.

The count of this clone is one. V and J are TRBV5-1 and TRBJ2-1, with 9 nucleotides matching TRBD1. The J segment lost 10 bases and the V segment lost 2 bases, leaving 13 bases of the junction unmatched. From germline, CDR1 is SGHRS and CDR2 YFSETQ. CDR3 length equals 16 residues. CDR3 DNA sequence: TGCGCCAGCAGCTTTGCCAACAGGGGGCGAACCTTGGAGCAGTTCTTC. This codes for CASSFANRGRTLEQFF.

The chain carries TRBV2 and TRBJ2-5; no definite D call. The CDR3 contains 15 residues. V lost 5 bases and J 4 bases, leaving 17 bases between the germline ends. Germline CDR1 and CDR2: SNHLY and FYNNEI. The CDR3 DNA reads as TGTGCCAGCAGTTTCCCGACCCCCCAGGCAGAGACCCAGTACTTC. This codes for CASSFPTPQAETQYF. Using reference TRBV2 and TRBJ2-5 for the parts outside the CDR3, the full variable domain is EPEVTQTPSHQVTQMGQEVILRCVPISNHLYFYWYRQILGQKVEFLVSFYNNEISEKSEIFDDQFSVERPDGSNFTLKIRSTKLEDSAMYFCASSFPTPQAETQYFGPGTRLLVL.

As concerns this clone: The same CDR3 also results from other DNA sequences found in this sample. CDR3 DNA: TGTGCCAGCAGCTTAGGTGGGACAGATAATTCACCCCTCCACTTT. This codes for CASSLGGTDNSPLHF. This chain connects TRBV7-9 to TRBJ1-6, with 7 bases identical to TRBD1. The CDR3 has 15 residues. V gave up 1 base and J gave up 5 bases; unmatched junction bases: 2. Germline CDR1 and CDR2: SEHNR and FQNEAQ (reference sequence).

This clone has a handful of counts. The chain uses TRBV3-1 (or the pseudogene TRBV3-2) and TRBJ1-4, with 8 positions matching TRBD1. CDR1 and CDR2 (germline): LGHDT, YNNKEL (reference sequence). With 4 bases clipped from V and 8 bases from J, the junction kept 9 bases outside the gene matches. This CDR3 has 15 amino acids. CDR3 sequence reads: CASSLRRQGAEKLFF. CDR3 DNA: TGTGCCAGCAGCCTTCGCAGGCAGGGGGCAGAAAAACTGTTTTTT.

This chain uses TRBV27 with TRBJ1-2, with 10 bases lining up with TRBD1. The J segment lost 4 bases and the V segment lost 1 base, leaving 6 bases of the junction unmatched. CDR1 and CDR2 from the germline V gene are MNHEY and SMNVEV (reference sequence). The CDR3 extends over 16 amino acids. As DNA, the CDR3 is TGTGCCAGCAGTTTATATCAGGGACAGGGGATCTATGGCTACACCTTC. Its protein is CASSLYQGQGIYGYTF.

This rearrangement joins TRBV2 to TRBJ2-3, with TRBD2 matching over 7 bases. V was clipped by 5 bases and J by 6 bases; unmatched bases: 5. The CDR3 runs 13 residues. Germline CDR1 reads SNHLY; CDR2 reads FYNNEI. DNA for the CDR3: TGTGCCAGCAGTTCCCGGGGGGTTGATACGCAGTATTTT. It translates to CASSSRGVDTQYF.

The rearrangement links TRBV6-6 to TRBJ1-4; no clear D gene. The CDR3 is 13 amino acids. V was trimmed by 4 bases and J by 8 bases, leaving 11 bases between them. CDR1 and CDR2 from the germline V gene are MNHNY and SVGAGI (reference sequence). CDR3 coding DNA: TGTGCCAGCAGTTCGATGGCAGAAGAAAAACTGTTTTTT. Protein product: CASSSMAEEKLFF.